Below, 3 T cell receptor beta chains from the same sample are listed, as sequenced in a study of T cell responses to AZD1222 COVID-19 vaccine. Data came from immunoSEQ multiplex PCR; TCRdb stores just in-frame clones and leaves some out. The data contain about 100,000 clones, around 87% of them singletons. The sample here was peripheral blood, taken 28 days after the second AZD1222 dose. The source is an adult who received the AZD1222 COVID-19 vaccine.

This sequence joins TRBV4-3 and TRBJ2-5; unclear D gene. V lost 0 bases and J lost 1, with 6 bases in between. Germline V gene sequence: CDR1 LGHNA, CDR2 YSLEER. This CDR3 is built from 14 residues. The CDR3 DNA sequence: TGCGCCAGCAGCCAAGATAGGCTCCAAGAGACCCAGTACTTC. Protein product: CASSQDRLQETQYF.

The V and J genes are TRBV5-1 and TRBJ1-3, with unresolved D. The CDR3 has 14 amino acids. V lost 5 bases and J lost 0, with 9 bases in between. Germline V lookup: CDR1 SGHRS, CDR2 YFSETQ. CDR3 region: CASSVGASGNTIYF. The CDR3 bases are TGCGCCAGCAGTGTCGGAGCCTCTGGAAACACCATATATTTT.

In its sample, this clone was seen once. The chain combines TRBV5-4 with TRBJ1-4; no definite D call. V was shortened by 4 bases and J by 3 bases, with 7 bases between the two germline ends. In germline, CDR1 is SGHNT, CDR2 YYREEE (reference sequence). This CDR3 has 13 amino acids. CDR3 in amino acids: CASSPQPNEKLFF. CDR3 bases: TGTGCCAGCAGCCCTCAGCCTAATGAAAAACTGTTTTTT.